The 4 T cell receptor beta chains listed next were all sequenced from one sample in a study of PD-1 blockade in classical Hodgkin lymphoma. Libraries were prepared by immunoSEQ multiplex PCR; TCRdb keeps only in-frame clonotypes and omits some of them. The top ten clones hold about 18% of a sample with tens of thousands of clones, around 80% of them seen once. Time point given: cycle 4 day 1 (C4D1), after about 6 weeks of nivolumab. In every patient, relapse followed autologous stem cell transplantation, while exposure to brentuximab vedotin differed. The material was peripheral blood mononuclear cells (PBMCs), obtained before the fourth cycle of nivolumab. Receptors originate from a human donor with classical Hodgkin lymphoma.

The rearrangement joins TRBV7-2 to TRBJ1-5, with 8 bases lining up with TRBD1. J gave up 8 bases and V 7 bases, and 16 bases lay outside the gene matches. The CDR3 contains 16 residues. Germline V gives CDR1 SGHTA, CDR2 FQGNSA. CDR3 bases: TGTGCCAGCACCGCAGTCGGGACAGGCCGCGATGAGCCCCAGCATTTT. Amino acids: CASTAVGTGRDEPQHF.

This clone was detected once. V usage is TRBV18 and J usage is TRBJ2-3; D remains ambiguous. This CDR3 has 16 amino acids. Germline V lookup: CDR1 KGHSH, CDR2 LQKENI. The germline V and J ends were trimmed by 2 bases and 2 bases, with 14 bases remaining between them. Written as DNA, the CDR3 is TGTGCCAGCTCACCAGATACAGCAAAACCCACAGATACGCAGTATTTT. This gives the protein CASSPDTAKPTDTQYF.

This chain joins TRBV15 and TRBJ1-1, with D uncertain. The CDR3 contains 13 residues. Per the germline V gene, CDR1 is LNHNV and CDR2 is YYDKDF (reference sequence). Trimming removed 1 base at V and 1 base at J, with 4 bases between. The CDR3 DNA reads TGTGCCACCAGCAGAGCCCCGAACACTGAAGCTTTCTTT. This translates into CATSRAPNTEAFF.

The chain links TRBV20-1 to TRBJ2-7; TRBD1 might be the D (5 bases). The germline V and J ends were trimmed by 6 bases and 1 base, with 7 bases remaining between them. Germline values: CDR1 DFQATT, CDR2 SNEGSKA (reference sequence). The CDR3 contains 11 residues. This CDR3 reads CSAQGSYEQYF. The DNA for the CDR3 is TGCAGTGCCCAGGGTTCCTACGAGCAGTACTTC.